This TCR beta chain was identified during a study of vaccination effects on CD4 cells after COVID-19. Sequenced by immunoSEQ multiplex PCR; TCRdb stores in-frame clones only, minus some. The sample consists of about 45,000 clones, roughly 65% of them appearing once. This CDR3 comprises 16 residues. V shed 3 bases, J shed 6 bases, and the junction held 10 bases outside the gene matches. Per germline, CDR1 SGHRS and CDR2 YFSETQ. Peptide-pool stimulation followed by sequencing identified expanded antigen-specific CD4+ clonotypes in the ViraFEST assay. Subsequent to roughly 10 days of culture, CD4+ T cells were isolated. From March to December 2020, the person had a SARS-CoV-2 infection that was confirmed by PCR. On this clone itself: Its antigen is currently unknown.

The starting material was CD4+ T cells from PBMCs cultured with a peptide pool, obtained before COVID-19 vaccination. V and J are TRBV5-1 and TRBJ1-4; 8 bases line up with TRBD1. The receptor was derived from a human donor who had a prior SARS-CoV-2 infection. The CDR3 DNA reads TGCGCCAGCAGCTGGGCTGGACAGGGCGGAGATGAAAAACTGTTTTTT. It translates to CASSWAGQGGDEKLFF.